This T cell receptor beta chain comes out of a study of cytomegalovirus exposure and HLA in healthy donors (dated 2017 in TCRdb). Study-wide context: A later analysis indicated that the 120 validation repertoires were generated on the platform also employed for the 670 or so repertoires of the first cohort. The study aimed to test whether cataloging public T cell receptors could reveal signatures of past pathogen exposure. A separate validation cohort of over a hundred different subjects was used in addition to the approximately 700-subject first cohort. The study combined high-throughput TCR immunosequencing, statistical association of individual TCRs with disease status, and machine learning to predict cytomegalovirus infection status.

This clone turned up a few times. Its antigen is still unknown. No per-base quality is available; no much larger clone lies one base away. Library creation used the immunoSEQ multiplex PCR assay. The authors' analysis ran thus. A statistical classification framework was built to diagnose cytomegalovirus status from the catalog of TCR beta chain sequences. TCRdb took over this immuneACCESS table, retaining in-frame rearrangements with V and J assigned. Such tables are incomplete; in checked studies, under half of the missing clones stem from an unresolved V gene, and the remainder is unexplained. That table gives V, J and clone size, and the DNA gave D and trimming. For this sample the table gives 200,000 to 300,000 clones, of which approximately 84% were detected only once. Of the sample, 1% to 1.5% is held by the ten largest clones. V is pared back by 3 bases and J by 6 bases, with 13 bases lying between the germline termini. According to the germline V gene (reference sequence), CDR1 reads SGHNT and CDR2 reads YYREEE. From its cysteine to its phenylalanine, the CDR3 spans 13 amino acids. The kept DNA is CDR3 alone, 39 bases in frame from the first base.

Summary of the overall study and its limitations: In vitro tests confirmed that a few of the cytomegalovirus-associated TCR beta chains recognize cytomegalovirus antigens. A later analysis found that TCRs clustered in the first cohort also tended to co-occur in the 120 validation repertoires, with 94% of cluster scores above 0. All 120 or so repertoires were used to score co-occurrence in the validation cohort in a later analysis, because that analysis had no HLA typing for the cohort. Most TCR sequences were seen in very few donors, while some public TCRs were found in many individuals. The authors suggested that the approach could potentially be generalized to other disease states and immunological phenotypes. In both the original and validation cohorts, the classifier was reported to diagnose cytomegalovirus status with high specificity and sensitivity. A total of 150 or so TCR beta chains were listed by the study as associated with cytomegalovirus.

Donors formed part of the validation cohort, which comprised over a hundred subjects and was distinct from the first cohort of fewer than 750 subjects. The receptor chain draws on TRBV5-4 and TRBJ2-7; the D segment could be TRBD2, given 5 matching bases. This receptor was identified in a woman aged 30 to 39 in good health and CMV-seropositive. Sequenced material: PBMCs. The CDR3 reads as follows: CASSSGSYPEQYF. The nucleotides read TGTGCCAGCAGCTCGGGGTCCTACCCCGAGCAGTACTTC. The CDR3, completed at both ends by the reference TRBV5-4 and TRBJ2-7 genes, gives the full variable domain ETGVTQSPTHLIKTRGQQVTLRCSSQSGHNTVSWYQQALGQGPQFIFQYYREEENGRGNFPPRFSGLQFPNYSSELNVNALELDDSALYLCASSSGSYPEQYFGPGTRLTVT.